This TCR beta chain originates from a study of blood T cell repertoires in COVID-19. Study summary: Nucleic acid was either cDNA or gDNA, and it came from T cells, B-cell-depleted T cells, or PBMCs.

Recruits, aged roughly 18 to 95 years, lived in 24 US areas. Concerning this clone: The junction departs from the called germline gene at one end, perhaps through a read error.

Authors' analysis steps: Estimation of nucleated cell counts relied on the amplification of reference gene primers. Profiled with immunoSEQ multiplex PCR; TCRdb holds only in-frame clones, not every one. The V and J calls and clone size come from that table; D and trimming were worked out from the DNA. Counted here are about 230,000 clones, about 80% occurring once; the ten biggest clones make up about 2%. From germline, CDR1 is SGHAT and CDR2 FQNNGV. The length of the CDR3 is 14 residues. The sample comprised PBMCs or T cells enriched from blood (not recorded which). This TCR was recovered from a man in his sixties who had recovered from COVID-19. This chain connects TRBV11-2 to TRBJ1-1; D may be TRBD1 (5 bases). This chain's CDR3 is CASSPLGPNTKAFF. Written as DNA, the CDR3 is TGTGCCAGCAGCCCGCTGGGGCCGAACACTAAAGCTTTCTTT.